These 5 T cell receptor beta chains share one sample of origin, sequenced in a study of T-cell memory formation after mild COVID-19. TCRdb fed the 5' RACE reads into MiXCR, producing one record per CDR3 protein. The table records some 410,000 distinct CDR3 sequences, about a quarter of them present only once. The material sequenced was PBMCs or a T cell subset sorted from them (not recorded which). These receptors all come from an adult woman who had mild COVID-19 (a few samples of this study predate the infection). Cell type and time point are not known.

The sample holds a few counts of this clonotype. V gene TRBV5-1 combines with J gene TRBJ2-7, with 8 bases matching TRBD2. CDR1 SGHRS and CDR2 YFSETQ come from the germline V gene. V gave up 0 bases and J gave up 0 bases; unmatched junction bases: 8. The CDR3 length is 17 residues. The CDR3 loop is CASSLDSGGPSSYEQYF. CDR3 bases: TGCGCCAGCAGCTTGGACAGCGGGGGCCCCAGCTCCTACGAGCAGTACTTC. Filled out from reference TRBV5-1 and TRBJ2-7, the complete variable domain reads KAGVTQTPRYLIKTRGQQVTLSCSPISGHRSVSWYQQTPGQGLQFLFEYFSETQRNKGNFPGRFSGRQFSNSRSEMNVSTLELGDSALYLCASSLDSGGPSSYEQYFGPGTRLTVT.

This clonotype has just a few counts. The chain carries TRBV14 and TRBJ2-3; 8 bases match TRBD1. The germline V gene encodes CDR1 SGHDN and CDR2 FVKESK. Trimming took 1 base from V and 3 from J; bases not matched to a gene: 6. This CDR3 comprises 16 residues. This chain's CDR3 is CASSQVAGGPTDTQYF. CDR3 sequence (DNA): TGTGCCAGCAGCCAAGTAGCAGGGGGCCCTACAGATACGCAGTATTTT.

This clonotype has more than one count but fewer than ten. This rearrangement joins TRBV7-9 to TRBJ1-1, with D unclear. V lost 3 bases, J lost 3 bases, and 14 bases lay in between. Per the germline V gene, CDR1 is SEHNR and CDR2 is FQNEAQ (reference sequence). This CDR3 spans 15 amino acids. Here the CDR3 reads CASSFSFHEDTEAFF. The CDR3 DNA follows: TGTGCCAGCAGCTTTTCCTTTCATGAGGACACTGAAGCTTTCTTT.

The chain couples TRBV7-6 to TRBJ1-1; tentative D call: TRBD1 (5 bases). CDR1 and CDR2 from the germline V gene are SGHVS and FNYEAQ. The V and J ends lost 5 bases and 2 bases respectively, with 18 bases between them. This CDR3 is built from 16 residues. The CDR3 coding sequence is TGTGCCAGCAGCCTGTACAGGTCACCGCTTAACACTGAAGCTTTCTTT. Translating gives CASSLYRSPLNTEAFF.

The gene calls are TRBV20-1 and TRBJ1-5, with 8 bases identical to TRBD1. This CDR3 is 16 amino acids long. V dropped 6 bases and J dropped 2; count of bases not matched to a gene: 12. The germline CDR1 and CDR2 sequences are DFQATT and SNEGSKA (reference sequence). CDR3 bases: TGCAGTGCGACCAATGCAGGGGGCCATCGCAATCAGCCCCAGCATTTT. Protein: CSATNAGGHRNQPQHF.